Shown below are 9 T cell receptor beta chains from a single sample sequenced in a study of blood T cells in healthy people across ages. Primers used in a second PCR of about 6 to 11 cycles were a sample-barcoded 5' primer and a J-beta primer mix. From the 5' RACE reads, TCRdb called clonotypes with MiXCR, one entry per CDR3 protein. The table records 600,000 to 1,000,000 distinct CDR3 sequences, around 25% of them present only once. The same data also went into a second study, on T cells of mothers and their children.

The sequenced sample consisted of blood. The receptors were gathered from a boy aged 5-17 years in good health.

This clonotype appeared a few times. CDR3 DNA sequence: TGTGCCATATCATACGAGAACACTGAAGCTTTCTTT. Translation gives CAISYENTEAFF. The chain combines TRBV10-3 with TRBJ1-1; D not resolved. Germline V gene sequence: CDR1 ENHRY, CDR2 SYGVKD. The CDR3 consists of 12 residues. Trimming shortened V by 9 bases and J by 1 base, and 9 bases separated the two germline ends.

This clonotype appeared a single time. V gene TRBV12-3 or TRBV12-4 combines with J gene TRBJ2-2, with 14 bases identical to TRBD2. This CDR3 comprises 17 residues. V lost 2 bases, J lost 3 bases, and 2 bases stayed unmatched. In DNA, the CDR3 is TGTGCCAGCAGTTTACCGGGACTAGCGGGAGACACCGGGGAGCTGTTTTTT. Amino acids: CASSLPGLAGDTGELFF.

This clonotype has more than one count but fewer than ten. The chain recombines TRBV12-3 or TRBV12-4 with TRBJ2-3; the match to TRBD1 covers 10 bases. The CDR3 is made up of 13 amino acids. V lost 7 bases, J lost 6 bases, and 4 bases stayed unmatched. This chain's CDR3 is CASTPGQGDTQYF. In nucleotides, the CDR3 is TGTGCCAGCACCCCGGGACAGGGGGATACGCAGTATTTT.

V gene TRBV7-2 combines with J gene TRBJ2-3; weak D call: TRBD2 (5 bases). There are 17 residues in the CDR3. Germline V gene sequence: CDR1 SGHTA, CDR2 FQGNSA. Deletions cut 5 bases from V and 0 bases from J, with 18 bases between. The CDR3 here is CASSLPWSGTSTDTQYF. CDR3 nucleotides: TGTGCCAGCAGCCTCCCTTGGAGCGGTACTAGCACAGATACGCAGTATTTT.

A note on this clonotype: The junction does not match germline at one end; this may be a read error. The rearrangement links TRBV12-3 or TRBV12-4 to TRBJ1-2; TRBD1 agrees at 12 bases. The CDR3 has 17 residues. The CDR3 sequence is CAGSPGQGAIMNYGYTF. Here the CDR3 DNA reads TGTGCCGGCAGTCCGGGACAGGGGGCGATTATGAACTATGGCTACACCTTC.

This clonotype occurred a few times. The rearrangement uses TRBV11-2 and TRBJ2-1, with TRBD2 identical over 10 bases. CDR1 and CDR2 from the germline V gene are SGHAT and FQNNGV. J gave up 1 base and V 0 bases, and 6 bases lay outside the gene matches. CDR3 size: 18 residues. CDR3 residues: CASSLDQEREGSYNEQFF. The CDR3 DNA is TGTGCCAGCAGCTTAGATCAGGAGCGGGAGGGTTCCTACAATGAGCAGTTCTTC.

Many counts were recorded for this clonotype. The chain uses TRBV6-6 and TRBJ2-5; D is undetermined. CDR1 and CDR2 (germline): MNHNY, SVGAGI (reference sequence). Deletions cut 5 bases from V and 5 bases from J, with 9 bases between. This CDR3 is 12 amino acids long. CDR3 amino acids: CASSPDGETQYF. CDR3 in DNA: TGTGCCAGCAGTCCGGACGGCGAGACCCAGTACTTC.

This clonotype was counted only a few times. This rearrangement joins TRBV5-1 to TRBJ1-2; no clear D gene. CDR3 length: 15 residues. The germline V gene encodes CDR1 SGHRS and CDR2 YFSETQ. V shed 0 bases and J shed 4 bases, with 13 bases lying between them. CDR3 sequence (DNA): TGCGCCAGCAGCTTGGTAGCGGGATCGAGCTATGGCTACACCTTC. Translated, it gives CASSLVAGSSYGYTF.

This clonotype was detected only a few times. V gene TRBV20-1 combines with J gene TRBJ2-7, with TRBD1 as a possible D gene (5 bases). V lost 0 bases and J 3 bases, leaving 12 bases between the germline ends. CDR1 and CDR2 (germline): DFQATT, SNEGSKA (reference sequence). CDR3 length: 14 amino acids. CDR3 coding DNA: TGCAGTGCTAGAGATGGGGCTAGGAGCTACGAGCAGTACTTC. It specifies CSARDGARSYEQYF.